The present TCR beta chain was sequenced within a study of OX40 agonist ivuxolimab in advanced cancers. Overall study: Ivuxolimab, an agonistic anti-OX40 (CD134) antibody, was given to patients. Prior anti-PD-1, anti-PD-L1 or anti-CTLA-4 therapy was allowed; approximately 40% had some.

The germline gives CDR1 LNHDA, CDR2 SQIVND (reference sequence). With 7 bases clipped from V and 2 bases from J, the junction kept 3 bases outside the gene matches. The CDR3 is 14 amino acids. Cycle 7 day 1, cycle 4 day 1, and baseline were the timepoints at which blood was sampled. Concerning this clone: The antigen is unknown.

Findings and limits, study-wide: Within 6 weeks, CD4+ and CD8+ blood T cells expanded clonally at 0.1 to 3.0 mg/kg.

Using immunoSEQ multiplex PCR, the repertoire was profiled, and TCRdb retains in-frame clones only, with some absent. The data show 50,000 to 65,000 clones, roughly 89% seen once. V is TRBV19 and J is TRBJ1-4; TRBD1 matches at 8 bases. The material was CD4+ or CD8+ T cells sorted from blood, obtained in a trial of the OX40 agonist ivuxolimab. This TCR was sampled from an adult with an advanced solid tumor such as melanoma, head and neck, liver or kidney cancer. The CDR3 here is CASTRTGTNEKLFF. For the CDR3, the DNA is TGTGCCAGTACCCGGACAGGGACTAATGAAAAACTGTTTTTT.